Shown below are 8 T cell receptor beta chains from a single sample sequenced in a study of T cell responses to AZD1222 COVID-19 vaccine. Profiled with immunoSEQ multiplex PCR; TCRdb holds only in-frame clones, not every one. The sample includes more than 85,000 clones, roughly 92% of them seen just once. Sequencing was performed on peripheral blood, taken 28 days after the second AZD1222 dose. These receptors originate from an adult who received the AZD1222 COVID-19 vaccine.

In its sample, this clone was seen a few times. This sequence joins TRBV5-5 and TRBJ2-2; a possible D gene is TRBD1 (5 bases). Trimming removed 6 bases from V and 2 bases from J, with 11 bases in between. The germline gives CDR1 SGHKS, CDR2 YYEKEE (reference sequence). CDR3 length: 14 amino acids. CDR3 residues: CASTRQSNTGELFF. The CDR3 DNA reads TGTGCCAGCACTAGACAGAGTAACACCGGGGAGCTGTTTTTT.

This sequence joins TRBV7-6 and TRBJ2-7, with 7 bases aligning to TRBD1. This CDR3 has 14 residues. The germline V gene encodes CDR1 SGHVS and CDR2 FNYEAQ. The junction had 8 bases not matched to a gene; V was cut back by 5 bases and J by 4 bases. The CDR3 loop is CASSPQGDWYEQYF. As DNA, the CDR3 is TGTGCCAGCAGCCCGCAGGGGGATTGGTACGAGCAGTACTTC.

The CDR3 nucleotides are TGTGCCAGCAGCGCTCCGGGTCGGGGGAACACTGAAGCTTTCTTT. Its protein product is CASSAPGRGNTEAFF. V gene TRBV27 combines with J gene TRBJ1-1; D is unresolved. This CDR3 comprises 15 residues. Trimming pared 6 bases from V and 1 base from J, leaving 15 bases between. Germline lookup yields CDR1 MNHEY and CDR2 SMNVEV (reference sequence).

The chain recombines TRBV3-1 (or the pseudogene TRBV3-2) with TRBJ1-5; D not resolved. V dropped 0 bases and J dropped 6 bases, with 6 bases sitting between them. Germline CDR1 is LGHDT and CDR2 is YNNKEL (reference sequence). This CDR3 comprises 13 residues. CDR3 bases: TGTGCCAGCAGCCAAGAGCTGAGTCAGCCCCAGCATTTT. It translates to CASSQELSQPQHF.

J is TRBJ2-1 and V is TRBV7-9; TRBD2 matches 10 bases. The CDR3 totals 15 residues. The germline CDR1 and CDR2 sequences are SEHNR and FQNEAQ (reference sequence). After removal of 5 bases from V and 4 bases from J, the junction contained 5 bases not matched to a gene. For the CDR3, the DNA is TGTGCCAGCAGCCCGGGGACTAGCGTTTACAATGAGCAGTTCTTC. Translating gives CASSPGTSVYNEQFF. The whole variable domain, remainder taken from reference TRBV7-9 and TRBJ2-1, is DTGVSQNPRHKITKRGQNVTFRCDPISEHNRLYWYRQTLGQGPEFLTYFQNEAQLEKSRLLSDRFSAERPKGSFSTLEIQRTEQGDSAMYLCASSPGTSVYNEQFFGPGTRLTVL.

This clone was seen a handful of times. This rearrangement joins TRBV5-1 to TRBJ2-5, with TRBD2 identical over 14 bases. The germline CDR1 and CDR2 sequences are SGHRS and YFSETQ. The CDR3 totals 16 residues. V dropped 4 bases and J dropped 3; count of bases not matched to a gene: 5. This CDR3 is CASSDTGLAGEETQYF. The CDR3 DNA reads TGCGCCAGCAGCGATACGGGACTAGCGGGAGAAGAGACCCAGTACTTC.

As to this clone: One end of the junction does not line up with germline, which may come from a read error. The chain joins TRBV7-7 to TRBJ2-1; 10 bases map to TRBD1. The CDR3 sequence is 15 residues long. CDR1 SSHAT and CDR2 FNYEAQ come from the germline V gene (reference sequence). The CDR3 loop is CASSSGTGAYNEQFF. The CDR3 DNA follows: TGTGCTAGCAGCTCTGGGACAGGGGCCTACAATGAGCAGTTCTTC.

V is TRBV6-5 and J is TRBJ1-5; D is unclear. The CDR3 contains 13 residues. Trimming cost V 10 bases and J 0 bases, with 10 bases left between them. Germline CDR1 and CDR2: MNHEY and SVGAGI. CDR3 DNA: TGTGCCACCGGACGGACTAGCAATCAGCCCCAGCATTTT. Protein sequence: CATGRTSNQPQHF.